These 8 T cell receptor beta chains came from one sample sequenced in a study of cytomegalovirus exposure and HLA in healthy donors. Vbeta (60) and Jbeta (13) primers were used in the PCR. Sequencing was performed with immunoSEQ multiplex PCR; in TCRdb, only in-frame clones are kept and a portion is missing. The data hold around 150,000 clones, with approximately 80% observed a single time. The sample comprised PBMCs. These receptors all come from a woman aged 45 to 65 in good health and CMV-seronegative.

This clone has only one observation. The V and J genes are TRBV18 and TRBJ1-1, with a possible D match to TRBD1 (5 bases). Germline CDR1 reads KGHSH; CDR2 reads LQKENI. The CDR3 is 13 residues long. V was cut by 2 bases and J by 7 bases, with 11 bases left in between. DNA for the CDR3: TGTGCCAGCTCACCAAGAAGGGGAGGTGAAGCTTTCTTT. This sequence encodes CASSPRRGGEAFF.

The rearrangement links TRBV5-4 to TRBJ2-2; D not resolved. Trimming took off 4 bases at V and 3 bases at J, with 4 bases between the two ends. This CDR3 has 12 residues. Germline values: CDR1 SGHNT, CDR2 YYREEE (reference sequence). The CDR3 reads CASSADTGELFF. CDR3 coding DNA: TGTGCCAGCAGCGCAGACACCGGGGAGCTGTTTTTT.

This clone has only one observation. V and J are TRBV6-5 and TRBJ1-1; the D gene is possibly TRBD1 (5 bases). V was pared by 5 bases and J by 7 bases, with 20 bases between. Germline V lookup: CDR1 MNHEY, CDR2 SVGAGI. CDR3 length equals 15 residues. CDR3 amino acids: CASSRAGFEFDEAFF. CDR3 bases: TGTGCCAGCAGTCGCGCAGGGTTCGAGTTTGATGAAGCTTTCTTT.

The chain employs TRBV10-2 and TRBJ2-7, with D perhaps TRBD1 (5 bases). Germline CDR1 and CDR2: WSHSY and SAAADI. V gave up 7 bases and J gave up 0 bases, with 10 bases separating them. The CDR3 contains 13 residues. This CDR3 is CASTPRVSYEQYF. The CDR3 coding sequence is TGCGCCAGCACCCCCAGGGTCTCCTACGAGCAGTACTTC.

This chain connects TRBV18 to TRBJ1-2; possible D gene TRBD1, 5 bases. Germline-derived CDR1 and CDR2 are KGHSH and LQKENI. This CDR3 has 12 residues. V lost 1 base to trimming and J lost 5 bases, with 5 bases between them. The DNA of the CDR3 is TGTGCCAGCTCACCACAGGGGTATGGCTACACCTTC. It codes for CASSPQGYGYTF.

The chain recombines TRBV4-1 with TRBJ1-2, with D possibly being TRBD1 (5 bases). Germline V gene sequence: CDR1 MGHRA, CDR2 YSYEKL. CDR3 size: 14 residues. Trimming pared 0 bases from V and 8 bases from J, leaving 13 bases between. CDR3 loop: CASSQETSGYGYTF. The CDR3 coding sequence is TGCGCCAGCAGCCAAGAAACTTCAGGGTACGGCTACACCTTC.

The chain recombines TRBV5-6 with TRBJ2-5, with no clear D. CDR3 size: 12 residues. V was shortened by 4 bases and J by 5 bases, with 9 bases between the two germline ends. Germline assignment: CDR1 SGHDT and CDR2 YYEEEE. CDR3 in amino acids: CASSLSRETQYF. The CDR3, as DNA: TGTGCCAGCAGCCTCTCGCGGGAGACCCAGTACTTC.

The chain carries TRBV2 and TRBJ2-3, with 9 positions matching TRBD2. The length of the CDR3 is 15 residues. V gave up 3 bases and J gave up 5 bases; unmatched junction bases: 6. Germline CDR1 and CDR2: SNHLY and FYNNEI. The CDR3 region has the DNA TGTGCCAGCAGTGACAGGGCGGGGGGGCTAGATACGCAGTATTTT. Translated: CASSDRAGGLDTQYF.